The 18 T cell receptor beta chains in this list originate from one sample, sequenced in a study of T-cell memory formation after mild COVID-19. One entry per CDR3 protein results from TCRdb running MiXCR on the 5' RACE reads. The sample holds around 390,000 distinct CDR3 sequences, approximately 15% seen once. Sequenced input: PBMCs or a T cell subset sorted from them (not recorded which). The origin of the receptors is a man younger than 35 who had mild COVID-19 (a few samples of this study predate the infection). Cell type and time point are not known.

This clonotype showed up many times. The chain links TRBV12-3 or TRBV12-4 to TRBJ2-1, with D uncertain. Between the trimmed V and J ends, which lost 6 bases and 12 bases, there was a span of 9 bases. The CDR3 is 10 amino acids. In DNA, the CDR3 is TGTGCCAGCAGCGGTATGGGGCAGTTCTTC. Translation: CASSGMGQFF.

In DNA form, the CDR3 reads TGCGCCAGCAGCTTGGATCTAACGAACACCGGGGAGCTGTTTTTT. Amino acids: CASSLDLTNTGELFF. This chain uses TRBV5-1 with TRBJ2-2; D call uncertain. The length of the CDR3 is 15 residues. Trimming shortened V by 0 bases and J by 0 bases, and 6 bases separated the two germline ends. Per germline, CDR1 SGHRS and CDR2 YFSETQ.

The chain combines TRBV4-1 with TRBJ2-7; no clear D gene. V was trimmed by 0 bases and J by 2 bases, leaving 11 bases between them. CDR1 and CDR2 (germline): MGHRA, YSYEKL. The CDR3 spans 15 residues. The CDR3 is CASSQDRAEAYEQYF. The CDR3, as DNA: TGCGCCAGCAGCCAAGATCGTGCAGAAGCCTACGAGCAGTACTTC.

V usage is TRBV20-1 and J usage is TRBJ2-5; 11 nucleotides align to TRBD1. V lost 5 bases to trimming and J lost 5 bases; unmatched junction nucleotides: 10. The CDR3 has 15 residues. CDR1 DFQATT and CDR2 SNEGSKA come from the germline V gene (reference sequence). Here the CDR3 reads CSAGGGTGGMETQYF. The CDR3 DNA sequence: TGCAGTGCTGGAGGGGGGACAGGGGGTATGGAGACCCAGTACTTC.

The CDR3 region has the DNA TGTGCCAGCAGCCTACGACTAGCGGGGGGGCCTATCACAGATACGCAGTATTTT. Its protein is CASSLRLAGGPITDTQYF. The V and J genes are TRBV7-2 and TRBJ2-3, with 14 bases fitting TRBD2. V trimming: 5 bases; J trimming: 2 bases; junction bases outside the gene matches: 9. This CDR3 spans 18 amino acids. Germline CDR1 is SGHTA and CDR2 is FQGNSA.

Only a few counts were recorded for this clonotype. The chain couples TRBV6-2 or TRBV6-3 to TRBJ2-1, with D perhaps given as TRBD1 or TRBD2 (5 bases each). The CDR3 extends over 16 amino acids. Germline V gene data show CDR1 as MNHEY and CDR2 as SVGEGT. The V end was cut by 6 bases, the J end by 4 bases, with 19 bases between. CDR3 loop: CASRYGDRPLYNEQFF. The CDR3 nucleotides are TGTGCCAGCAGATACGGGGACCGCCCCCTATACAATGAGCAGTTCTTC.

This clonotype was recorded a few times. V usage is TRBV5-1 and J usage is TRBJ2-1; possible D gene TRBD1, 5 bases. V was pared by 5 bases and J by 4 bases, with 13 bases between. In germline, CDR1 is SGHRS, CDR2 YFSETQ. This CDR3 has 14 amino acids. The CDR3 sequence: CASRVDTFYNEQFF. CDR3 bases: TGCGCCAGCAGGGTGGACACCTTTTACAATGAGCAGTTCTTC. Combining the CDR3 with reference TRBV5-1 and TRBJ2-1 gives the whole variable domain KAGVTQTPRYLIKTRGQQVTLSCSPISGHRSVSWYQQTPGQGLQFLFEYFSETQRNKGNFPGRFSGRQFSNSRSEMNVSTLELGDSALYLCASRVDTFYNEQFFGPGTRLTVL.

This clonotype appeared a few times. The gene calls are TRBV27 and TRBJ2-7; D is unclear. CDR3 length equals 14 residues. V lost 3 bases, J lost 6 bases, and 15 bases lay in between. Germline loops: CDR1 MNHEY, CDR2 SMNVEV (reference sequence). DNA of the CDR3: TGTGCCAGCAGTTTGGTAGGGAACCATCCCGAGCAGTACGTC. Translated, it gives CASSLVGNHPEQYV.

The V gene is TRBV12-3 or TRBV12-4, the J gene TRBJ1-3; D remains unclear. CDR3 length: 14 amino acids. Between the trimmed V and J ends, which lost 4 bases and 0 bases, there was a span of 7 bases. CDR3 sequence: CASSSVISGNTIYF. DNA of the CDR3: TGTGCCAGCAGTTCAGTAATCTCTGGAAACACCATATATTTT.

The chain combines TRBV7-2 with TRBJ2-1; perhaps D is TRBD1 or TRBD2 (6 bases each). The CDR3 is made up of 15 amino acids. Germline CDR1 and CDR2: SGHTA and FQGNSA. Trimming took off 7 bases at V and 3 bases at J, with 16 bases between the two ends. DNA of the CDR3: TGTGCCAGCAACCATGGGGGGCTGGTCTACAATGAGCAGTTCTTC. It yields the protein CASNHGGLVYNEQFF.

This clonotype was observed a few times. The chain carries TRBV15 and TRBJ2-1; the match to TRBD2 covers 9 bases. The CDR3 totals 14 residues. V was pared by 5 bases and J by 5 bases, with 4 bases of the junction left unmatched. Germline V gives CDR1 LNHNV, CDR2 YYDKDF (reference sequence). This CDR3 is CATSLAGVNNEQFF. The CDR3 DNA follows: TGTGCCACCAGCTTAGCGGGGGTGAACAATGAGCAGTTCTTC. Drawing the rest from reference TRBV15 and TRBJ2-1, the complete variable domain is DAMVIQNPRYQVTQFGKPVTLSCSQTLNHNVMYWYQQKSSQAPKLLFHYYDKDFNNEADTPDNFQSRRPNTSFCFLDIRSPGLGDTAMYLCATSLAGVNNEQFFGPGTRLTVL.

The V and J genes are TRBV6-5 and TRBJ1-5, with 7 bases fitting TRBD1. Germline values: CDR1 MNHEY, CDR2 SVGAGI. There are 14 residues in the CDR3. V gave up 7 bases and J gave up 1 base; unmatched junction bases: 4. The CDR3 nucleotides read TGTGCCAGCACCCCGACAGGGAGCAATCAGCCCCAGCATTTT. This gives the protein CASTPTGSNQPQHF.

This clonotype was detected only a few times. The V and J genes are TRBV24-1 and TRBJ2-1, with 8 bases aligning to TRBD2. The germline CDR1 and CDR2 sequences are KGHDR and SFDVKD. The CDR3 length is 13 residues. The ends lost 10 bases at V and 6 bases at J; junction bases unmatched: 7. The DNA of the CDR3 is TGTGCCACGGAGGGGACTAGTGGCAATGAGCAGTTCTTC. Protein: CATEGTSGNEQFF.

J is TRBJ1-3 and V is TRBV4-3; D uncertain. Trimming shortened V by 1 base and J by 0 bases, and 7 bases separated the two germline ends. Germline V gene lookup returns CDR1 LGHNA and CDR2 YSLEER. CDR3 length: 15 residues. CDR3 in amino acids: CASSQVTVSGNTIYF. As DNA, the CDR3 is TGCGCCAGCAGCCAAGTGACGGTCTCTGGAAACACCATATATTTT.

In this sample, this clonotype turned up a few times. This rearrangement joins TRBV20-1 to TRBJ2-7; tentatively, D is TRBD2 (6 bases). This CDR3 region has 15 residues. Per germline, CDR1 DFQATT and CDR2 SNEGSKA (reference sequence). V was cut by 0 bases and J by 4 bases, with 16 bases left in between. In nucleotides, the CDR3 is TGCAGTGCTAGAGATCGAGGTGGGACTCAGTACGAGCAGTACTTC. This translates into CSARDRGGTQYEQYF.

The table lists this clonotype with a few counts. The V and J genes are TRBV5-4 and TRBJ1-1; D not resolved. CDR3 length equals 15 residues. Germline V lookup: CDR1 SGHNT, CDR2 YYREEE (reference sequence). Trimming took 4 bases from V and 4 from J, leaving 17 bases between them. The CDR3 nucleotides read TGTGCCAGCAGCACAGAAGCTCAGTCCTTCACTGAAGCTTTCTTT. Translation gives CASSTEAQSFTEAFF.

The chain's CDR3 is CSARRGGLYNSPLHF. The CDR3 nucleotides read TGCAGTGCTAGAAGGGGGGGCCTCTATAATTCACCCCTCCACTTT. The chain combines TRBV20-1 with TRBJ1-6, with D tentatively TRBD1 (6 bases). Trimming took off 2 bases at V and 3 bases at J, with 11 bases between the two ends. The CDR3 contains 15 residues. Germline V gives CDR1 DFQATT, CDR2 SNEGSKA (reference sequence).

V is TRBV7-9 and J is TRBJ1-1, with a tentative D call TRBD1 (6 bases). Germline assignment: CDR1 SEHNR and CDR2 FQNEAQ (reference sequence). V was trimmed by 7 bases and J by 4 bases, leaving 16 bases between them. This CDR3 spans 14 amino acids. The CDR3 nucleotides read TGTGCCAGCAACGAACGGGGGGCGGGCACTGAAGCTTTCTTT. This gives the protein CASNERGAGTEAFF.